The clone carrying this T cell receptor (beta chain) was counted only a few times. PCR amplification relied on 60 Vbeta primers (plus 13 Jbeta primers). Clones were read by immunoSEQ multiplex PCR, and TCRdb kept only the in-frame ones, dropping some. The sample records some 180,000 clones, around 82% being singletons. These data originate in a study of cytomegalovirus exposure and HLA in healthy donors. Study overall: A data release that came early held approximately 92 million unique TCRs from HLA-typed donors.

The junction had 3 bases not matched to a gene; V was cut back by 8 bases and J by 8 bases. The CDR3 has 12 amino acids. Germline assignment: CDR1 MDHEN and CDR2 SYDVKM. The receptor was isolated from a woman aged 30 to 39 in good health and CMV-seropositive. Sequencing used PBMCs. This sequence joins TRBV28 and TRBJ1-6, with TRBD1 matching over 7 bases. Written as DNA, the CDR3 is TGTGCCAGCCGACAGGGACATTCACCCCTCCACTTT. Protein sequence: CASRQGHSPLHF.